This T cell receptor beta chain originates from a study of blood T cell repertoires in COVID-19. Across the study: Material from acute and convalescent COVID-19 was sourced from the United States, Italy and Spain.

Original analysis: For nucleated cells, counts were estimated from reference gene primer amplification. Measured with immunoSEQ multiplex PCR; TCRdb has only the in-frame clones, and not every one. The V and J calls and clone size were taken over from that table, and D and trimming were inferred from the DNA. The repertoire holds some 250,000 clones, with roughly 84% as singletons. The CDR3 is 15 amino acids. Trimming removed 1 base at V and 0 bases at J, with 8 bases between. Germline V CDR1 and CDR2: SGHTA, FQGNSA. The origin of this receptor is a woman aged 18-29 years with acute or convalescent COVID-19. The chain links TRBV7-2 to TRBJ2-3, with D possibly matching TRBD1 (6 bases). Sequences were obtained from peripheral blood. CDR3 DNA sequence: TGTGCCAGCAGCTTAGTACAGGGAAGCACAGATACGCAGTATTTT. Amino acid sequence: CASSLVQGSTDTQYF.